The rows below give T cell receptor beta chains drawn from one sample of a study of T cell changes during pregnancy in multiple sclerosis. The method was immunoSEQ multiplex PCR; TCRdb's version includes in-frame clones alone and lacks a portion of them. This sample has about 100,000 clones, with about 92% found just once. Specimen: peripheral blood, collected in the first trimester of pregnancy. These receptor sequences come from a female donor with multiple sclerosis, enrolled in a pregnancy study. CDR3s include the opening cysteine and the closing phenylalanine or tryptophan. The D gene is left open where the match is weak. Not all rows give a size; the values are once, few, many and, for expanded clones, a class.

d_call	v_call	clone_size	j_call	cdr3_aa	cdr3_nt
TRBD1	TRBV6-4	-	TRBJ1-5	CASSDPGQGREQPQHF	TGTGCCAGCAGTGACCCGGGACAGGGACGGGAACAGCCCCAGCATTTT
-	TRBV2	-	TRBJ1-1	CASPAGVNTEAFF	TGTGCCTCCCCTGCAGGGGTTAACACTGAAGCTTTCTTT
-	TRBV10-3	-	TRBJ2-7	CAIGEDWIPYEQYF	TGTGCCATCGGGGAGGACTGGATCCCCTACGAGCAGTACTTC
-	TRBV18	-	TRBJ1-1	CASSPPRGMNTEAFF	TGTGCCAGCTCACCCCCGAGGGGGATGAACACTGAAGCTTTCTTT
TRBD2	TRBV15	-	TRBJ2-5	CATSRDLAGGPTQETQYF	TGTGCCACCAGCAGAGACCTAGCGGGAGGGCCGACCCAAGAGACCCAGTACTTC
-	TRBV7-2	-	TRBJ2-7	CASSLATSWLSGQYF	TGTGCCAGCAGCTTAGCGACTAGTTGGTTGTCCGGGCAGTACTTC
TRBD2	TRBV27	-	TRBJ2-7	CASRITSGTTYEQYF	TGTGCCAGTCGTATTACTAGCGGCACGACCTACGAGCAGTACTTC
-	TRBV19	once	TRBJ1-5	CASRGRLQYNQPQHF	TGTGCCAGTAGAGGAAGGTTACAGTACAATCAGCCCCAGCATTTT
TRBD2	TRBV5-1	-	TRBJ2-3	CASSLALAGHSTDTQYF	TGCGCCAGCAGCTTGGCCTTAGCGGGACACAGCACAGATACGCAGTATTTT
TRBD2	TRBV18	-	TRBJ2-1	CASSHPSGSSDNEQFF	TGTGCCAGCTCTCACCCTAGCGGGAGTTCGGACAATGAGCAGTTCTTC
-	TRBV5-1	once	TRBJ2-7	CASSSSGGEQYF	TGCGCCAGCAGCAGCAGCGGAGGCGAGCAGTACTTC
-	TRBV19	-	TRBJ1-5	CASALGAGQPQHF	TGTGCCTCTGCTTTGGGGGCCGGTCAGCCCCAGCATTTT
-	TRBV28	-	TRBJ1-1	CASSFGGRMNTEAFF	TGTGCCAGCAGTTTCGGGGGACGAATGAACACTGAAGCTTTCTTT
TRBD2	TRBV28	-	TRBJ2-7	CASKGSGTYEQYF	TGTGCCAGCAAGGGTAGCGGGACCTACGAGCAGTACTTC
TRBD2	TRBV25-1	-	TRBJ2-7	CASSGFLGTSGSFDEQYF	TGTGCCAGCAGTGGGTTTTTGGGGACTAGCGGGAGCTTTGACGAGCAGTACTTC
TRBD1	TRBV7-9	-	TRBJ1-1	CASKGQINTEAFF	TGTGCCAGCAAGGGACAGATTAACACTGAAGCTTTCTTT
TRBD2	TRBV18	once	TRBJ2-7	CASSPREGRSSYEQYF	TGTGCCAGCTCACCACGGGAGGGGAGGAGCTCCTACGAGCAGTACTTC
TRBD2	TRBV19	-	TRBJ2-1	CATGTSGRARGEQFF	TGTGCCACCGGGACTAGCGGGAGGGCCAGGGGTGAGCAGTTCTTC
-	TRBV28	-	TRBJ2-3	CASMGSVFRDTDTQYF	TGTGCCAGCATGGGTAGCGTATTCCGGGACACAGATACGCAGTATTTT
-	TRBV2	-	TRBJ1-2	CASSEEYSNYGYTF	TGTGCCAGCAGTGAAGAATACTCTAACTATGGCTACACCTTC
-	TRBV2	-	TRBJ2-1	CASSEAGGRWDEQFF	TGTGCCAGCAGTGAAGCGGGAGGCCGGTGGGATGAGCAGTTCTTC
-	TRBV5-4	-	TRBJ2-6	CASRPLGRVSGANVLTF	TGTGCCAGCAGACCCCTAGGAAGAGTCTCTGGGGCCAACGTCCTGACTTTC
-	TRBV5-8	once	TRBJ2-3	CASSLPGLPLLSTDTQYF	TGTGCCAGCAGCCTCCCGGGACTCCCCCTGCTTAGCACAGATACGCAGTATTTT
-	TRBV30	-	TRBJ1-2	CAASQAPTTNYGYTF	TGTGCCGCCAGCCAGGCCCCCACAACTAACTATGGCTACACCTTC